This T cell receptor (beta chain) originates from a study of shared clonotypes between healthy human individuals. The CDR3 covers 15 residues. Profiling relied on immunoSEQ multiplex PCR, and the TCRdb table lists in-frame clones only, not all of them. The sample shows some 1.5 million clones, around 98% of them seen only once. The sample was naive CD4+ T cells sorted from blood. Subset reported: CD45RA+ positively selected. The rearrangement links TRBV21-1 to TRBJ1-2; the DNA was not compared with TRBD1, the D call given in the table. TRBV21-1 is a documented pseudogene. This TCR derives from a man younger than 40 in good health. Here the CDR3 reads CASSKPGDRLYGYTF. The CDR3 bases are TGTGCCAGCAGCAAACCCGGGGACAGGCTCTATGGCTACACCTTC.